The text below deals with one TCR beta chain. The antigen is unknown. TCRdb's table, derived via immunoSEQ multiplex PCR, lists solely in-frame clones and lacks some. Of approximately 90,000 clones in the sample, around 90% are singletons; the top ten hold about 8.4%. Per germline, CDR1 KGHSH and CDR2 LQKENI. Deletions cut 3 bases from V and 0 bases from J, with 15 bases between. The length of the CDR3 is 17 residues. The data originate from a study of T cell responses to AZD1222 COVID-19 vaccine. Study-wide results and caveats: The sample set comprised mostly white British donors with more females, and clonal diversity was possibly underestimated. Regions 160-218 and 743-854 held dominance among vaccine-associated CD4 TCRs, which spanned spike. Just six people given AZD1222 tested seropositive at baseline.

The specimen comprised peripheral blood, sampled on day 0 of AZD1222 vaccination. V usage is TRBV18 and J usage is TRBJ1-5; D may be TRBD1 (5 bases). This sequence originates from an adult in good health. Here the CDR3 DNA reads TGTGCCAGCTCACCTCAAGGGGCAGGTCATAGCAATCAGCCCCAGCATTTT. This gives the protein CASSPQGAGHSNQPQHF.